Listed below are T cell receptor beta chains from one sample, sequenced in a study of blood T cell repertoires in COVID-19. Generated by immunoSEQ multiplex PCR, the TCRdb table keeps only in-frame clones and is missing some. The profile shows about 220,000 clones, roughly 79% of them singletons. Specimen: PBMCs or T cells enriched from blood (not recorded which). These receptors all come from a man between 35 and 55 years old who had recovered from COVID-19. Both conserved end residues are part of each CDR3. The D gene is left open where the match is weak. The listing skips clone size in some rows; elsewhere it reads once, few, many or a size class.

>TRBJ1-6|TRBV27|TRBD1|NA
TGTGCCAGCACCCGGACAGGGAGTTATTCACCCCTCCACTTT
CASTRTGSYSPLHF
>TRBJ1-1|TRBV7-9|TRBD1|once
TGTGCCAGCAGCTACGGGACAGGGGCTGGCGGAGCTTTCTTT
CASSYGTGAGGAFF
>TRBJ2-5|TRBV5-6|NA|many
TGTGCCAGCAGCTTCGGGCAAGAGACCCAGTACTTC
CASSFGQETQYF
>TRBJ2-7|TRBV28|NA|few
TGTGCCAGCAGTTTTCCAACCTACGAGCAGTACTTC
CASSFPTYEQYF
>TRBJ1-1|TRBV5-1|NA|NA
TGCGCCAGCAGCTTGGAACTGGGGGGGACTGAAGCTTTCTTT
CASSLELGGTEAFF
>TRBJ2-1|TRBV3-1/TRBV3-2|TRBD2|NA
TGTGCCAGCAGCCAGGTCGCGCCGGGGGGGTTGGCTGTTGATGAGCAGTTCTTC
CASSQVAPGGLAVDEQFF
>TRBJ2-2|TRBV5-1|NA|NA
TGCGCCAGCACCCGGGACACAAACACCGGGGAGCTGTTTTTT
CASTRDTNTGELFF
>TRBJ1-2|TRBV7-2|TRBD1|NA
TGTGCCAGCAGCTTTGACAGGGTGGTTGGCTACACCTTC
CASSFDRVVGYTF
>TRBJ2-5|TRBV2|NA|NA
TGTGCCAGCAGGGGGGGCCAAGAGACCCAGTACTTC
CASRGGQETQYF
>TRBJ2-3|TRBV27|NA|once
TGTGCCAGCAAGACGATAGACAGGAGCACAGATACGCAGTATTTT
CASKTIDRSTDTQYF
>TRBJ1-1|TRBV6-1|TRBD1|NA
TGTGCCAGCAGTGAAGTAAGGGGTCGGGGACAGGGGAACACTGAAGCTTTCTTT
CASSEVRGRGQGNTEAFF
>TRBJ2-5|TRBV7-8|TRBD2|NA
TGTGCCAGCAGCCCCCCGCGGCGACTAGCCCCCCAAGGGTCCCAGTACTTC
CASSPPRRLAPQGSQYF
>TRBJ1-6|TRBV7-7|NA|NA
TGTGCCAGCAGCTTAGACGGGGGGCTCGGTTCACCCCTCCACTTT
CASSLDGGLGSPLHF
>TRBJ1-4|TRBV28|TRBD1|NA
TGTGCCAGCAGTCCGGCCCCCGGGACAGGGAATGAAAAACTGTTTTTT
CASSPAPGTGNEKLFF
>TRBJ1-5|TRBV28|NA|NA
TGTGCCAGCAGTCCCAGCAGGGACAATCAGCCCCAGCATTTT
CASSPSRDNQPQHF
>TRBJ2-1|TRBV27|TRBD2|NA
TGTGCCAGCAGTCTATATGTGGGACTAGCGGGGGCTTCCTACAATGAGCAGTTCTTC
CASSLYVGLAGASYNEQFF
>TRBJ2-3|TRBV3-1/TRBV3-2|TRBD1|NA
TGTGCCAGCAGGAGGACAGGGGGCGCGACAGATACGCAGTATTTT
CASRRTGGATDTQYF
>TRBJ1-5|TRBV24-1|NA|NA
TGTGCCACCAGTGATAGGCTCGGGGTAGACCAGCCCCAGCATTTT
CATSDRLGVDQPQHF
>TRBJ1-2|TRBV11-1|TRBD1|NA
TGTGCCAGCAGCTCCCGGGACAGGGGCCGTTACACCTTC
CASSSRDRGRYTF
>TRBJ2-5|TRBV7-2|TRBD2|NA
TGTGCCAGCAGCTCCCAAACTAGCGGGGGAGCCCAGTACTTC
CASSSQTSGGAQYF
>TRBJ2-7|TRBV18|TRBD1|NA
TGTGCCAGCTCACTCGGGACAGCGCTAAGGGAGCAGTACTTC
CASSLGTALREQYF
>TRBJ1-5|TRBV12-3/TRBV12-4|TRBD1|NA
TGTGCCAGCAGGGGACAGGGCAATCAGCCCCAGCATTTT
CASRGQGNQPQHF
>TRBJ2-7|TRBV5-1|TRBD1|NA
TGCGCCAGCAGCTTGCGGCAGGGGGCGGCCGAGCAGTACTTC
CASSLRQGAAEQYF
>TRBJ2-1|TRBV13|TRBD2|NA
TGTGCCAGCAGCTACCAATTCTTAGCGGGAGCCTACAATGAGCAGTTCTTC
CASSYQFLAGAYNEQFF
>TRBJ1-2|TRBV2|NA|NA
TGTGCCAGCAGTGAAGGGACAGCCCTCAGGGGCTACACCTTC
CASSEGTALRGYTF
>TRBJ2-7|TRBV3-1/TRBV3-2|NA|NA
TGTGCCGCGGGGCGGCGGGACTCCTACGAGCAGTACTTC
CAAGRRDSYEQYF
>TRBJ2-3|TRBV5-5|NA|NA
TGTGCCAGCAGCTTATGGAACGGGGTGGGAGATACGCAGTATTTT
CASSLWNGVGDTQYF
>TRBJ1-2|TRBV28|NA|NA
TGTGCCAGCAGTTTAAGGGCGGGGATCGGCTACACCTTC
CASSLRAGIGYTF
>TRBJ2-5|TRBV24-1|NA|NA
TGTGCCACCAGTGGCCCCCAGCAAGAGACCCAGTACTTC
CATSGPQQETQYF
>TRBJ1-4|TRBV5-6|TRBD1|NA
TGTGCCAGCAGCTTCCGGACAGGTGGGGCAACTAATGAAAAACTGTTTTTT
CASSFRTGGATNEKLFF
>TRBJ1-4|TRBV5-1|NA|NA
TGCGCCAGCAGCGCCACTGCAACTAATGAAAAACTGTTTTTT
CASSATATNEKLFF
>TRBJ2-1|TRBV24-1|NA|NA
TGTGCCACCAGTGATTTATGGGGAGGGCAGTTCTTC
CATSDLWGGQFF
>TRBJ2-1|TRBV19|TRBD2|NA
TGTGCCAGTCGCGATCTAGCGGGAGGGCAGAATGAGCAGTTCTTC
CASRDLAGGQNEQFF
>TRBJ1-2|TRBV30|NA|NA
TGTGCCCGTAGTGGGGCGGCGGGCGGCTACACCTTC
CARSGAAGGYTF
>TRBJ2-3|TRBV19|TRBD2|NA
TGTGCCAGTAGTAGACGATCTAGGACTAGCGGGTCTAGCACAGATACGCAGTATTTT
CASSRRSRTSGSSTDTQYF
>TRBJ1-1|TRBV5-4|TRBD1|NA
TGTGCCAGCAGCTTGGCTTACAGGGGGAACACTGAAGCTTTCTTT
CASSLAYRGNTEAFF
>TRBJ2-7|TRBV27|NA|NA
TGTGCCAGCAATTTCGATGAGACCTACGAGCAGTACTTC
CASNFDETYEQYF
>TRBJ1-5|TRBV12-3/TRBV12-4|NA|NA
TGTGCCAGCAACTCCCAGGGTAATCAGCCCCAGCATTTT
CASNSQGNQPQHF
>TRBJ1-2|TRBV9|NA|NA
TGTGCCAGCAGCACCTTCGGGGGTAACTATGGCTACACCTTC
CASSTFGGNYGYTF
>TRBJ1-6|TRBV5-1|NA|NA
TGCGCCAGCAGCTGGGGGGGGATTGATTCACCCCTCCACTTT
CASSWGGIDSPLHF
>TRBJ1-4|TRBV28|NA|NA
TGTGCCAGCAGCCAGGGTGGTGAAAAACTGTTTTTT
CASSQGGEKLFF
>TRBJ2-1|TRBV5-5|NA|NA
TGTGCCAACAGCAAGGTCGGGACACTCCCTGGCAATGAGCAGTTCTTC
CANSKVGTLPGNEQFF
>TRBJ2-7|TRBV5-1|NA|NA
TGCGCCAGCAGCCTAGGGACACAACTAGCCTACGAGCAGTACTTC
CASSLGTQLAYEQYF
>TRBJ2-3|TRBV4-1|NA|NA
TGCGCCAGCAGCCCAAGCTGGGACCAATTAGGGGGTCGACCGCAGTATTTT
CASSPSWDQLGGRPQYF
>TRBJ1-4|TRBV27|NA|NA
TGTGCCAGCAGCTCCCTTGCAACTAATGAAAAACTGTTTTTT
CASSSLATNEKLFF
>TRBJ2-1|TRBV27|TRBD2|NA
TGTGCCAGCAGCTCCTCTAGCGGGAGGGCCAACAATGAGCAGTTCTTC
CASSSSSGRANNEQFF
>TRBJ2-5|TRBV5-1|TRBD2|NA
TGCGCCAGCAGCTGGACTAGCGGACAAGAGACCCAGTACTTC
CASSWTSGQETQYF
>TRBJ2-5|TRBV2|TRBD2|NA
TGTGCCAGCAGTGTGGGGGGGTTGGGAGAGACCCAGTACTTC
CASSVGGLGETQYF
>TRBJ1-4|TRBV28|NA|NA
TGTGCCAGCAGTTGGGTTAAAAAAGGGGTCTTCGGTGAAAAACTGTTTTTT
CASSWVKKGVFGEKLFF
>TRBJ2-3|TRBV28|TRBD2|NA
TGTGCCAGCAGTCTAGCGGGAGCCCGTGGTACGCAGTATTTT
CASSLAGARGTQYF
>TRBJ2-7|TRBV4-2|NA|NA
TGTGCCAGCAGCCAAGCAAAGGGGGCCCGGGGGTACGAGCAGTACTTC
CASSQAKGARGYEQYF
>TRBJ2-1|TRBV6-4|TRBD2|NA
TGTGCCACCTCAAAGCGGGGGAGCTCCTACAATGAGCAGTTCTTC
CATSKRGSSYNEQFF
>TRBJ2-5|TRBV15|TRBD1|NA
TGTGCCACCAGCCCGGGACAGGGACGGTTCGGAGAGACCCAGTACTTC
CATSPGQGRFGETQYF
>TRBJ2-1|TRBV11-3|TRBD2|NA
TGTGCCAGCAGCTTTAGCGGGTTGGTAGGAGATGAGCAGTTCTTC
CASSFSGLVGDEQFF
>TRBJ1-2|TRBV28|TRBD1|few
TGTGCCAGCACGGGAAGGGGTAGACAGGGTTTAGGCACCTTC
CASTGRGRQGLGTF
>TRBJ2-1|TRBV27|NA|once
TGTGCCAGCAGTTTCGGGTTCTCCTACAATGAGCAGTTCTTC
CASSFGFSYNEQFF
>TRBJ1-1|TRBV29-1|NA|few
TGCAGCGTTGTGCACAGGGACGGAAACACTGAAGCTTTCTTT
CSVVHRDGNTEAFF
>TRBJ2-7|TRBV7-9|TRBD2|NA
TGTGCCAGCAGCCAGGGCGGGGGACCCTACGAGCAGTACTTC
CASSQGGGPYEQYF
>TRBJ2-2|TRBV24-1|TRBD2|NA
TGTGCCACTCAACTAGCGGGGGGCGACACCGGGGAGCTGTTTTTT
CATQLAGGDTGELFF
>TRBJ2-1|TRBV2|TRBD2|NA
TGTGCCAGCGGCGGGAGGGGTTATATCCCCAATGAGCAGTTCTTC
CASGGRGYIPNEQFF